This is a list of T cell receptor beta chains from one sample in a study of identical twins. From the 5' RACE reads, TCRdb called clonotypes with MiXCR, one entry per CDR3 protein. This table has about 280,000 distinct CDR3 sequences, under 9.5% appearing once. Separately, the same data were catalogued under a study of yellow fever vaccine responses in identical twins.

The sequenced material came from memory (CD45RO+) T cells sorted from blood. The receptors stem from a woman younger than 35 in good health. Each CDR3 is given with its conserved first and last residue. Fields, in order: clone size, J gene, V gene, D gene, CDR3 DNA, CDR3 protein. A D gene is named only where the DNA matches it firmly. Size tells how often a clone was seen (once, few, many) or the class of an expanded clone, and some rows leave it out.

clone_size: few; j_call: TRBJ1-4; v_call: TRBV14; d_call: NA; cdr3_nt: TGTGCCAGCAGCCGCCCGTCTGCAGGAGCTGTTAATGAAAAACTGTTTTTT; cdr3_aa: CASSRPSAGAVNEKLFF
clone_size: NA; j_call: TRBJ1-2; v_call: TRBV29-1; d_call: NA; cdr3_nt: TGCAGCGTCCTAGGAGGGTCGGGGGTCGGCTATGGCTACACCTTC; cdr3_aa: CSVLGGSGVGYGYTF
clone_size: few; j_call: TRBJ1-2; v_call: TRBV12-3/TRBV12-4; d_call: NA; cdr3_nt: TGTGCCAGCAGAAAAGAGACCTACATCCCAAATGGCTACACCTTC; cdr3_aa: CASRKETYIPNGYTF
clone_size: many; j_call: TRBJ2-1; v_call: TRBV7-9; d_call: NA; cdr3_nt: TGTGCCAGCAGCGGGGGGACCGCCTCCTACAATGAGCAGTTCTTC; cdr3_aa: CASSGGTASYNEQFF
clone_size: many; j_call: TRBJ2-2; v_call: TRBV29-1; d_call: TRBD2; cdr3_nt: TGCAGCGCCGCGGGGGGGCAGCTCAACCCCGCGAACACCGGGGAGCTGTTTTTT; cdr3_aa: CSAAGGQLNPANTGELFF
clone_size: few; j_call: TRBJ2-1; v_call: TRBV2; d_call: TRBD2; cdr3_nt: TGTGCCAGCACCGCCGGGACTAGCGGTAACAATGAGCAGTTCTTC; cdr3_aa: CASTAGTSGNNEQFF
clone_size: many; j_call: TRBJ1-5; v_call: TRBV2; d_call: TRBD1; cdr3_nt: TGTGCCAGCAGTAAACAGGGGGCAGATCAGCCCCAGCATTTT; cdr3_aa: CASSKQGADQPQHF
clone_size: NA; j_call: TRBJ1-6; v_call: TRBV19; d_call: NA; cdr3_nt: TGTGCCAGTAGTCCGGCGGATAATTCACCCCTCCACTTT; cdr3_aa: CASSPADNSPLHF
clone_size: few; j_call: TRBJ2-5; v_call: TRBV2; d_call: NA; cdr3_nt: TGTGCCACCGGGACACGGGAGACCCAGTACTTC; cdr3_aa: CATGTRETQYF
clone_size: many; j_call: TRBJ2-3; v_call: TRBV20-1; d_call: NA; cdr3_nt: TGCAGTGCTAGGACACCCAGCACAGATACGCAGTATTTT; cdr3_aa: CSARTPSTDTQYF
clone_size: few; j_call: TRBJ2-7; v_call: TRBV5-5; d_call: NA; cdr3_nt: TGTGCCAGCAGCTCGAGGCAGGGGCTGGGTTACGAGCAGTACTTC; cdr3_aa: CASSSRQGLGYEQYF